The present T cell receptor beta chain was sequenced within a study of CD8 T cells in Susac syndrome. Reverse transcription of roughly 0.5 to 1 ug RNA was carried out with random hexamers. The TCR beta CDR3 was amplified by immunoSEQ multiplex PCR across 54 Vbeta, 13 Jbeta. TCRdb itself ran the immunoSEQ multiplex PCR reads through MiXCR, one entry per CDR3 protein. The sample lists 300,000 or so distinct CDR3 sequences; around 92% were seen once. V lost 2 bases, J lost 8 bases, and 7 bases stayed unmatched. Germline lookup yields CDR1 SGDLS and CDR2 YYNGEE. The CDR3 length is 14 residues. The source is a human donor with multiple sclerosis. The sample taken for sequencing was CD4+ T cells from PBMCs. The gene calls are TRBV9 and TRBJ2-1; the match to TRBD2 covers 7 bases. The CDR3 region is CASSVRSGADEQFF. The CDR3 DNA sequence: TGTGCCAGCAGCGTGAGAAGCGGGGCCGATGAGCAGTTCTTC. Full variable domain (remainder filled in from reference TRBV9 and TRBJ2-1): DSGVTQTPKHLITATGQRVTLRCSPRSGDLSVYWYQQSLDQGLQFLIQYYNGEERAKGNILERFSAQQFPDLHSELNLSSLELGDSALYFCASSVRSGADEQFFGPGTRLTVL.